This is a list of T cell receptor beta chains from one sample in a study of blood T cell repertoires in COVID-19. Clones were read by immunoSEQ multiplex PCR, and TCRdb kept only the in-frame ones, dropping some. The data hold some 250,000 clones, with over 65% observed a single time. What was sequenced was peripheral blood. The origin of the receptors is a woman aged 80 or over with acute or convalescent COVID-19. The CDR3 runs from the conserved cysteine through the conserved F or W. A D gene is named only where the DNA matches it firmly. Clone size is shown for a subset of rows, as once, few, many or a class of expanded clone.

v_call	clone_size	j_call	d_call	cdr3_nt	cdr3_aa
TRBV29-1	-	TRBJ2-3	TRBD2	TGCAGCGTTGAATCGTCTAGCGGGGCAAGCACAGATACGCAGTATTTT	CSVESSSGASTDTQYF
TRBV27	once	TRBJ1-1	TRBD1	TGTGCCAGCAGTGCCCGACAGGGGGGCACTGAAGCTTTCTTT	CASSARQGGTEAFF
TRBV6-5	once	TRBJ2-7	-	TGTGCCAGCAGCCGCGCCTACCCACTGAACTACGAGCAGTACTTC	CASSRAYPLNYEQYF
TRBV7-2	once	TRBJ2-7	-	TGTGCCAGCAGCTTAGAGGGCAGGGTAGGGACCTACGAGCAGTACTTC	CASSLEGRVGTYEQYF
TRBV7-6	few	TRBJ2-1	TRBD1	TGTGCCAGCAGCTTAGGGGACAGCCACTACAATGAGCAGTTCTTC	CASSLGDSHYNEQFF
TRBV5-6	few	TRBJ2-7	TRBD2	TGTGCCAGCAGCCCGTCGGGGGGGACGGTACTACGTTGGCAGTACTTC	CASSPSGGTVLRWQYF
TRBV5-1	many	TRBJ2-7	-	TGCGCCAGCAGCTTTAATGGGGCAAGCGACGAGCAGTACTTC	CASSFNGASDEQYF
TRBV6-5	-	TRBJ1-2	-	TGTGCCAGCAGTTACGAGAACAGGGCTGGTGAGGGCTACACCTTC	CASSYENRAGEGYTF
TRBV9	-	TRBJ1-6	-	TGTGCCAGCAGCGAACAGGGTAGCCGACGAGTTAATTCACCCCTCCACTTT	CASSEQGSRRVNSPLHF
TRBV7-2	-	TRBJ2-3	TRBD2	TGTGCCAGCAGCTCGTCGGGGGGGCTGGTAGATACGCAGTATTTT	CASSSSGGLVDTQYF
TRBV4-1	-	TRBJ2-3	TRBD1	TGCGCCAGCAGCCAGGGGGACAGCAGGCCTACAGATACGCAGTATTTT	CASSQGDSRPTDTQYF
TRBV4-2	-	TRBJ1-5	-	TGTGCCAGCAGCCAAGGCACAGGGTTCAATCAGCCCCAGCATTTT	CASSQGTGFNQPQHF
TRBV19	-	TRBJ2-7	-	TGTGCCAGTGGGCCAGGGGCCTACGAGCAGTACTTC	CASGPGAYEQYF
TRBV11-2	-	TRBJ1-2	-	TGTGCCAGCAGCTTCCCTACAGGGCTCGAGAGCTATGGCTACACCTTC	CASSFPTGLESYGYTF
TRBV7-2	-	TRBJ1-5	-	TGTGCCAGCAGCGCAAACAGGGATAGCAATCAGCCCCAGCATTTT	CASSANRDSNQPQHF
TRBV9	few	TRBJ2-6	-	TGTGCCAGCAGCGTAGTGAAGGGGTTGGCAGGGGCCAACGTCCTGACTTTC	CASSVVKGLAGANVLTF
TRBV2	-	TRBJ2-5	TRBD2	TGTGCCAGCAGCTTAGCGGGAGTAGGACAAGAGACCCAGTACTTC	CASSLAGVGQETQYF
TRBV19	once	TRBJ2-1	-	TGTGCCAGTCGGAGCTCCTACAATGAGCAGTTCTTC	CASRSSYNEQFF
TRBV2	-	TRBJ2-1	TRBD2	TGTGCCAGCAGTACTCCCTCGGGCGCTCTAGCGGGAGTCCGTTACAATGAGCAGTTCTTC	CASSTPSGALAGVRYNEQFF
TRBV4-1	few	TRBJ2-7	TRBD1	TGCGCCAGCAGCCTCGGACAGGGGTCCTACGAGCAGTACTTC	CASSLGQGSYEQYF
TRBV6-5	-	TRBJ2-3	-	TGTGCCAGCAGTCCTATGCGGGTCAGCACAGATACGCAGTATTTT	CASSPMRVSTDTQYF
TRBV6-1	-	TRBJ1-2	-	TGTGCCAGCAGTGAAGGACAGGCTAACTATGGCTACACCTTC	CASSEGQANYGYTF
TRBV2	many	TRBJ2-6	-	TGTGCCAGCAGTGAGGCAGGGGCGCCTGGGGCCAACGTCCTGACTTTC	CASSEAGAPGANVLTF
TRBV29-1	-	TRBJ2-5	-	TGCAGCGTTAGTCTTAGCGGCGCTAGAGAGACCCAGTACTTC	CSVSLSGARETQYF
TRBV5-6	few	TRBJ1-3	TRBD1	TGTGCCAGCAGCTTTGGGCCGGGGACAGTAGCTTCCGGAAACACCATATATTTT	CASSFGPGTVASGNTIYF
TRBV24-1	-	TRBJ2-1	TRBD2	TGTGCCACCAGTGATCCAAGTAGCGGGAGTGGGGCGGATGAGCAGTTCTTC	CATSDPSSGSGADEQFF